The sequence of this TCR beta chain was determined in a study of CD8 T cells in ankylosing spondylitis. General study findings and limits: Disease-linked clones were reportedly significantly enriched in matched ankylosing spondylitis synovial fluid. Certain motif variants had earlier appeared in reactive arthritis synovial fluid and blood.

TCRdb re-called the 5' RACE reads through MiXCR, storing one row per CDR3 protein. This sample has around 150,000 distinct CDR3 sequences, with about a third found just once. Note on this clonotype: Its antigen is still unknown.

This CDR3 comprises 17 residues. Germline V lookup: CDR1 SGHRS, CDR2 YFSETQ. V lost 4 bases to trimming and J lost 6 bases; unmatched junction nucleotides: 11. Specimen: synovial fluid, either unsorted or a sorted T cell fraction (not recorded which). V gene TRBV5-1 combines with J gene TRBJ2-1; 12 nucleotides align to TRBD2. The TCR comes from a male donor with ankylosing spondylitis. The CDR3 is CASSTTSSGGVRNEQFF. Written as DNA, the CDR3 is TGCGCCAGCAGCACAACCTCTAGCGGGGGGGTACGCAATGAGCAGTTCTTC.